One and the same sample provided the 30 T cell receptor beta chains below, sequenced in a study of T cell repertoires in cytomegalovirus infection. TCRdb re-called the reads with MiXCR, one entry per CDR3 protein. The data contain some 230,000 distinct CDR3 sequences, over 20% of them seen just once; the ten biggest clones take up about 20%. Material: CD8+ T cells from PBMCs. These receptors all come from a human donor in good health (CMV status not recorded). Some clones in this sample may be carry-over from other donors' samples.

This clonotype was seen at least ten times. The chain links TRBV12-3 or TRBV12-4 to TRBJ1-2, with no clear D. Trimming took 7 bases from V and 8 from J, leaving 8 bases between them. The CDR3 covers 10 residues. The DNA of the CDR3 is TGTGCCAGCATTCTCGAGGGCTACACCTTC. Translated, it gives CASILEGYTF.

This clonotype was recorded at least ten times. Here the CDR3 reads CATSRDRGLNTEAFF. The CDR3 nucleotides read TGTGCCACCAGCAGGGACAGGGGTTTGAACACTGAAGCTTTCTTT. V is TRBV15 and J is TRBJ1-1; TRBD1 matches at 9 bases. Germline V CDR1 and CDR2: LNHNV, YYDKDF (reference sequence). V dropped 3 bases and J dropped 0; count of bases not matched to a gene: 2. The CDR3 runs to 15 residues.

This chain connects TRBV10-2 to TRBJ1-3, with D tentatively TRBD1 (6 bases). The V end lost 2 bases, the J end lost 4 bases, and 12 bases lay between the germline ends. Per the germline V gene, CDR1 is WSHSY and CDR2 is SAAADI. CDR3 length: 15 amino acids. CDR3 protein: CASSEVGAKGNTIYF. The CDR3 DNA is TGCGCCAGCAGTGAGGTGGGGGCGAAAGGAAACACCATATATTTT.

The genes are TRBV27 and TRBJ2-1; 10 positions agree with TRBD2. The junction had 1 base not matched to a gene; V was cut back by 8 bases and J by 0 bases. The germline gives CDR1 MNHEY, CDR2 SMNVEV (reference sequence). This CDR3 is built from 14 residues. CDR3: CASRTSGSYNEQFF. In DNA form, the CDR3 reads TGTGCCAGCCGGACTAGCGGCTCCTACAATGAGCAGTTCTTC.

This clonotype was counted ten times or more. The rearrangement links TRBV7-8 to TRBJ1-1; TRBD1 aligns across 9 bases. CDR3 length: 14 residues. V trimming: 5 bases; J trimming: 5 bases; junction bases outside the gene matches: 6. Germline CDR1 reads SGHVS; CDR2 reads FQNEAQ. CDR3 nucleotides: TGTGCCAGCAGCACAGGACAGGGGAGGACTGAAGCTTTCTTT. Its translation is CASSTGQGRTEAFF.

The rearrangement uses TRBV28 and TRBJ2-7, with unresolved D. Germline lookup yields CDR1 MDHEN and CDR2 SYDVKM. V lost 3 bases and J 4 bases, leaving 10 bases between the germline ends. CDR3 length: 13 residues. The CDR3 loop reads CASSFPGVYEQYF. CDR3 DNA: TGTGCCAGCAGTTTCCCGGGCGTTTACGAGCAGTACTTC.

This clonotype was seen a few times. This chain connects TRBV9 to TRBJ2-3, with a weak D call TRBD2 (8 bases). The V and J ends lost 4 bases and 4 bases respectively, with 22 bases between them. The CDR3 length is 17 residues. Germline-derived CDR1 and CDR2 are SGDLS and YYNGEE. CDR3 nucleotide sequence: TGTGCCAGCAGCCCTCGGGAGGGGGCGCGATATTCAGATACGCAGTATTTT. Translating it yields CASSPREGARYSDTQYF.

This chain connects TRBV10-3 to TRBJ2-7; D perhaps matches TRBD1 (5 bases). The V end was cut by 6 bases, the J end by 2 bases, with 14 bases between. Germline V lookup: CDR1 ENHRY, CDR2 SYGVKD. The CDR3 is made up of 14 amino acids. The CDR3 DNA sequence: TGTGCCATCAGCGCCGATACAGGTACCTACGAGCAGTACTTC. This translates into CAISADTGTYEQYF.

The genes are TRBV7-6 and TRBJ1-6; perhaps TRBD1 as D (5 bases). Germline CDR1 SGHVS, CDR2 FNYEAQ. Between the trimmed V and J ends, which lost 5 bases and 14 bases, there was a span of 19 bases. This CDR3 has 14 residues. The CDR3 loop is CASSNEVGGLTLHF. The CDR3 DNA reads as TGTGCCAGCAGCAACGAGGTCGGGGGTTTAACCCTCCACTTT. The full variable domain, with the rest looked up from reference TRBV7-6 and TRBJ1-6, is GAGVSQSPRYKVTKRGQDVALRCDPISGHVSLYWYRQALGQGPEFLTYFNYEAQQDKSGLPNDRFSAERPEGSISTLTIQRTEQRDSAMYRCASSNEVGGLTLHFGNGTRLTVT.

The table lists this clonotype with many counts. The J gene is TRBJ1-6, the V gene TRBV6-5; no clear D. Germline loops: CDR1 MNHEY, CDR2 SVGAGI. V was clipped by 2 bases and J by 0 bases, with 5 bases between them. There are 15 residues in the CDR3. The CDR3 coding sequence is TGTGCCAGCAGTTACACGAGCTCCTATAATTCACCCCTCCACTTT. Translation: CASSYTSSYNSPLHF.

The rearrangement links TRBV7-2 to TRBJ2-1, with D perhaps matching TRBD2 (7 bases). The CDR3 consists of 15 residues. The V end lost 6 bases, the J end lost 7 bases, and 19 bases lay between the germline ends. Germline V gene data show CDR1 as SGHTA and CDR2 as FQGNSA. The CDR3 loop reads CASRLNWGGRNEQFF. Written as DNA, the CDR3 is TGTGCCAGCAGACTAAACTGGGGGGGCAGGAATGAGCAGTTCTTC.

This chain uses TRBV20-1 with TRBJ2-2; 7 bases match TRBD1. Germline CDR1 is DFQATT and CDR2 is SNEGSKA (reference sequence). The CDR3 runs 15 residues. The junction had 8 bases not matched to a gene; V was cut back by 6 bases and J by 1 base. CDR3 in DNA: TGCAGTGCCAGGTTTCGGACAGGGAACACCGGGGAGCTGTTTTTT. It specifies CSARFRTGNTGELFF.

The chain is built from TRBV12-5 and TRBJ2-5; D not certain. The germline V gene encodes CDR1 LGHNT and CDR2 FRNRAP. The CDR3 runs to 12 residues. Trimming pared 5 bases from V and 5 bases from J, leaving 9 bases between. For the CDR3, the DNA is TGTGCTAGTGGTCCGTACAGCGAGACCCAGTACTTC. Its protein product is CASGPYSETQYF.

The table lists this clonotype with a few counts. The V gene is TRBV29-1, the J gene TRBJ1-2; 7 bases match TRBD1. Germline V gives CDR1 SQVTM, CDR2 ANQGSEA. V shed 0 bases and J 2 bases; nucleotides not matched to a gene: 6. This CDR3 is built from 15 residues. CDR3: CSVEDRQGENYGYTF. In DNA, the CDR3 is TGCAGCGTTGAAGATCGACAGGGCGAGAACTATGGCTACACCTTC.

This chain joins TRBV27 and TRBJ2-3, with TRBD2 matching 8 bases. Germline-derived CDR1 and CDR2 are MNHEY and SMNVEV (reference sequence). This CDR3 is 16 amino acids long. V was pared by 6 bases and J by 0 bases, with 8 bases of the junction left unmatched. In nucleotides, the CDR3 is TGTGCCAGCAGCTCGGGAGGGCGGGGGAGCACAGATACGCAGTATTTT. Protein sequence: CASSSGGRGSTDTQYF.

Only a few counts were recorded for this clonotype. The chain links TRBV5-1 to TRBJ2-7; D is uncertain. The V gene's germline CDR1 is SGHRS and CDR2 YFSETQ. The CDR3 extends over 14 amino acids. Trimming left V 0 bases short and J 2 bases short, with 9 bases between. The CDR3 DNA is TGCGCCAGCAGCTTGGCCTGGGGTACCTACGAGCAGTACTTC. This codes for CASSLAWGTYEQYF.

This clonotype was seen repeatedly, ten times or more. The rearrangement uses TRBV7-6 and TRBJ1-6, with 7 positions matching TRBD1. Germline lookup yields CDR1 SGHVS and CDR2 FNYEAQ. Losses at the gene ends were 5 bases for V and 7 bases for J; bases not matched to a gene: 8. CDR3 length: 15 amino acids. As DNA, the CDR3 is TGTGCCAGCAGCCAGTTGACAGGGTTAAATTCACCCCTCCACTTT. It encodes CASSQLTGLNSPLHF.

V gene TRBV6-2 or TRBV6-3 combines with J gene TRBJ2-7; no definite D call. Germline-derived CDR1 and CDR2 are MNHEY and SVGEGT. V dropped 0 bases and J dropped 5 bases, with 8 bases sitting between them. The CDR3 extends over 13 amino acids. CDR3 nucleotide sequence: TGTGCCAGCAGTTACTCCAGGAAACACGAGCAGTACTTC. Translating it yields CASSYSRKHEQYF.

This clonotype was seen a few times. The chain is built from TRBV5-4 and TRBJ2-3; D remains ambiguous. The CDR3 is 13 amino acids. Germline values: CDR1 SGHNT, CDR2 YYREEE (reference sequence). The V end lost 4 bases, the J end lost 3 bases, and 9 bases lay between the germline ends. This CDR3 reads CASSLYTTDTQYF. The CDR3 DNA reads TGTGCCAGCAGCCTGTATACAACAGATACGCAGTATTTT.

The rearrangement uses TRBV7-9 and TRBJ2-7; unclear D gene. This CDR3 contains 12 residues. V lost 7 bases to trimming and J lost 6 bases, with 13 bases between them. The germline CDR1 and CDR2 sequences are SEHNR and FQNEAQ (reference sequence). DNA of the CDR3: TGTGCCAGCATCGCCCCAAACGGCGAGCAGTACTTC. Protein: CASIAPNGEQYF.

This clonotype was recorded a few times. The chain has TRBV12-3 or TRBV12-4 and TRBJ1-5, with D possibly matching TRBD1 (5 bases). V gave up 7 bases and J gave up 0 bases, with 13 bases separating them. The CDR3 loop spans 15 amino acids. The CDR3: CASTLGGTSNQPQHF. In DNA form, the CDR3 reads TGTGCCAGCACCTTGGGGGGGACTAGCAATCAGCCCCAGCATTTT.

The rearrangement uses TRBV18 and TRBJ1-5; TRBD1 matches at 9 bases. The junction had 5 bases not matched to a gene; V was cut back by 3 bases and J by 2 bases. CDR3 size: 16 residues. The germline V gene has CDR1 KGHSH and CDR2 LQKENI. The CDR3 sequence: CASSPDRGDGNQPQHF. The CDR3 coding sequence is TGTGCCAGCTCACCGGACAGGGGAGACGGCAATCAGCCCCAGCATTTT. Combining the CDR3 with reference TRBV18 and TRBJ1-5 gives the whole variable domain NAGVMQNPRHLVRRRGQEARLRCSPMKGHSHVYWYRQLPEEGLKFMVYLQKENIIDESGMPKERFSAEFPKEGPSILRIQQVVRGDSAAYFCASSPDRGDGNQPQHFGDGTRLSIL.

This clonotype was seen ten or more times. The chain recombines TRBV2 with TRBJ1-5; D is uncertain. CDR1 is SNHLY, CDR2 FYNNEI, per germline. CDR3 length: 14 residues. With 4 bases removed from V and 3 bases from J, the gap between germline ends came to 10 bases. This CDR3 is CASSVGRVNQPQHF. In nucleotides, the CDR3 is TGTGCCAGCAGTGTCGGGCGGGTCAATCAGCCCCAGCATTTT.

The chain is built from TRBV28 and TRBJ2-7, with D maybe TRBD1 (6 bases). Germline V CDR1 and CDR2: MDHEN, SYDVKM. V was trimmed by 3 bases and J by 4 bases, leaving 19 bases between them. This CDR3 comprises 16 residues. The CDR3 region has the DNA TGTGCCAGCAGTTTCCACAAAACCGGGACACAATACGAGCAGTACTTC. This translates into CASSFHKTGTQYEQYF.

In the case of this clonotype: One end of the junction varies from germline; a read error may be responsible. This rearrangement joins TRBV5-6 to TRBJ1-1; possible D gene TRBD1, 5 bases. This CDR3 has 12 amino acids. The germline gives CDR1 SGHDT, CDR2 YYEEEE. The CDR3: CASAWQGGEGFF. The CDR3 nucleotides are TGTGCCAGCGCTTGGCAGGGTGGGGAAGGTTTCTTT.

This clonotype came up once. The chain uses TRBV19 and TRBJ1-1; tentative D call: TRBD1 (5 bases). Germline CDR1 reads LNHDA; CDR2 reads SQIVND (reference sequence). V was clipped by 3 bases and J by 10 bases, with 12 bases between them. This CDR3 is 12 amino acids long. This chain's CDR3 is CASSMGLVSAFF. The CDR3 region has the DNA TGTGCCAGTAGTATGGGACTGGTATCAGCTTTCTTT. The whole variable domain, filled in from reference TRBV19 and TRBJ1-1, reads DGGITQSPKYLFRKEGQNVTLSCEQNLNHDAMYWYRQDPGQGLRLIYYSQIVNDFQKGDIAEGYSVSREKKESFPLTVTSAQKNPTAFYLCASSMGLVSAFFGQGTRLTVV.

The chain joins TRBV29-1 to TRBJ1-5; possible D gene TRBD1, 5 bases. V was clipped by 4 bases and J by 3 bases, with 10 bases between them. The germline gives CDR1 SQVTM, CDR2 ANQGSEA. This CDR3 contains 13 residues. CDR3 region: CSVGWGTNQPQHF. The CDR3 DNA follows: TGCAGCGTTGGTTGGGGCACCAATCAGCCCCAGCATTTT.

The chain carries TRBV6-6 and TRBJ2-1, with 8 bases lining up with TRBD2. Per the germline V gene, CDR1 is MNHNY and CDR2 is SVGAGI (reference sequence). This CDR3 is 19 amino acids long. V was pared by 7 bases and J by 3 bases, with 20 bases of the junction left unmatched. The chain's CDR3 is CASILQGKRGGDFYNEQFF. DNA for the CDR3: TGTGCCAGCATTCTACAGGGAAAACGGGGGGGAGATTTCTACAATGAGCAGTTCTTC.

This clonotype was picked up many times. V and J are TRBV7-8 and TRBJ2-3; perhaps TRBD2 as D (6 bases). The CDR3 contains 16 residues. Germline V gene sequence: CDR1 SGHVS, CDR2 FQNEAQ. V was trimmed by 4 bases and J by 2 bases, leaving 16 bases between them. CDR3 in DNA: TGTGCCAGCAGCTCGCGACCTGCGGGAAACACAGATACGCAGTATTTT. As protein: CASSSRPAGNTDTQYF.

This clonotype was observed a few times. The gene calls are TRBV29-1 and TRBJ1-5; unclear D gene. V was shortened by 4 bases and J by 2 bases, with 24 bases between the two germline ends. CDR1 SQVTM and CDR2 ANQGSEA come from the germline V gene. This CDR3 is built from 18 residues. Here the CDR3 reads CSVAGENGEFLGNQPQHF. DNA for the CDR3: TGCAGCGTTGCTGGGGAGAACGGAGAATTTCTGGGCAATCAGCCCCAGCATTTT.